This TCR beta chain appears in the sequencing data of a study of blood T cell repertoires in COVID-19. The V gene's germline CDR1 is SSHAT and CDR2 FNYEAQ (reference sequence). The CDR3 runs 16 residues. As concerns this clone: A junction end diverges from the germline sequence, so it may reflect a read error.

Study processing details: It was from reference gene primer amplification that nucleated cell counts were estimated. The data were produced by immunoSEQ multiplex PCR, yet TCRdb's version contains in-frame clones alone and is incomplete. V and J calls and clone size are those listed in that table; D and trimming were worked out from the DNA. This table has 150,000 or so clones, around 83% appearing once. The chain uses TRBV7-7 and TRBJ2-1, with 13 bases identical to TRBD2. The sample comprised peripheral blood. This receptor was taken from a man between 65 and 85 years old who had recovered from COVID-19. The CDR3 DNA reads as TGTGCTAGCAGCCCTGCTGGACTAGCGGGAGAGGGCGAGCAGTTCTTC. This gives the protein CASSPAGLAGEGEQFF.